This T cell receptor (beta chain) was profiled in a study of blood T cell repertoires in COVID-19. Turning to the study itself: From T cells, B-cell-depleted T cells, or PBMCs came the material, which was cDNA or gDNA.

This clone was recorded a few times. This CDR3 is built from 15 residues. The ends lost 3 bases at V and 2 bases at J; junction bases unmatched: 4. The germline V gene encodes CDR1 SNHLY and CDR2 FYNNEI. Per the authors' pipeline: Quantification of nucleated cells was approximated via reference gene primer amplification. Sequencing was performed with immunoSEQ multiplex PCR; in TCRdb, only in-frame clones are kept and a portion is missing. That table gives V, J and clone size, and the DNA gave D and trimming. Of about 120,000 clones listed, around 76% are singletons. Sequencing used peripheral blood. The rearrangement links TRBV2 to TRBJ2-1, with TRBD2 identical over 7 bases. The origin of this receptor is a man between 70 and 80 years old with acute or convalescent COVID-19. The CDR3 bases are TGTGCCAGCAGTGACGACGGGGGGACCTACAATGAGCAGTTCTTC. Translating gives CASSDDGGTYNEQFF.